The 10 T cell receptor beta chains presented below share a single source sample, sequenced in a study of blood T cells in healthy people across ages. It was with a sample-barcoded 5' primer and a J-beta primer mix that a second PCR of roughly 6 to 12 cycles was run. TCRdb analysed the 5' RACE reads with MiXCR anew, one entry per CDR3 protein. Of 730,000 or so distinct CDR3 sequences listed, about 43% are singletons. Sequencing was carried out using blood. The receptor source for this set is an older man in good health.

The gene calls are TRBV10-3 and TRBJ2-1, with no clear D. The CDR3 covers 14 residues. Trimming shortened V by 4 bases and J by 6 bases, and 13 bases separated the two germline ends. Germline lookup yields CDR1 ENHRY and CDR2 SYGVKD. Written as DNA, the CDR3 is TGTGCCATCAGTGTTCGGGTCCGGAGCAATGAGCAGTTCTTC. Protein product: CAISVRVRSNEQFF.

This rearrangement joins TRBV28 to TRBJ2-1, with D possibly matching TRBD2 (6 bases). Germline V gives CDR1 MDHEN, CDR2 SYDVKM. Trimming removed 11 bases at V and 2 bases at J, with 13 bases between. The CDR3 length is 13 residues. This CDR3 is CASGRIAYNEQFF. The CDR3 region has the DNA TGTGCCTCAGGGAGGATAGCCTACAATGAGCAGTTCTTC.

This clonotype has a handful of counts. The V call is TRBV11-2, the J call TRBJ2-5, with D possibly being TRBD1 or TRBD2 (5 bases each). This CDR3 spans 13 amino acids. V was pared by 5 bases and J by 7 bases, with 14 bases between. Germline V lookup: CDR1 SGHAT, CDR2 FQNNGV. The CDR3 DNA reads as TGTGCCAGCAGCCTGGGGCGTGCGGGGACCCAGTACTTC. Translated, it gives CASSLGRAGTQYF. Full variable domain (missing parts from reference TRBV11-2 and TRBJ2-5): EAGVAQSPRYKIIEKRQSVAFWCNPISGHATLYWYQQILGQGPKLLIQFQNNGVVDDSQLPKDRFSAERLKGVDSTLKIQPAKLEDSAVYLCASSLGRAGTQYFGPGTRLLVL.

This sequence joins TRBV7-6 and TRBJ2-1, with 10 bases lining up with TRBD2. After removal of 0 bases from V and 5 bases from J, the junction contained 7 bases not matched to a gene. The CDR3 extends over 17 amino acids. Germline V gives CDR1 SGHVS, CDR2 FNYEAQ. CDR3 sequence reads: CASSLARLLAGNNEQFF. CDR3 sequence (DNA): TGTGCCAGCAGCTTAGCCCGGCTACTAGCGGGAAACAATGAGCAGTTCTTC.

This clonotype was detected only a few times. This chain links TRBV4-3 with TRBJ2-1; either TRBD1 or TRBD2 may supply D (5 bases each). V lost 4 bases and J lost 6, with 13 bases in between. Per the germline V gene, CDR1 is LGHNA and CDR2 is YSLEER. The CDR3 extends over 14 amino acids. The CDR3 DNA reads as TGCGCCAGCAGCCGAGGGGCACCCGGCAATGAGCAGTTCTTC. Translation gives CASSRGAPGNEQFF.

The V call is TRBV10-3, the J call TRBJ2-3; D may be TRBD1 (7 bases). Germline loops: CDR1 ENHRY, CDR2 SYGVKD. The CDR3 covers 16 residues. V was clipped by 11 bases and J by 4 bases, with 25 bases between them. The CDR3, as DNA: TGTGCCCCGACCCCCAGGGGGACTCGGGGCCCAGATACGCAGTATTTT. The encoded protein is CAPTPRGTRGPDTQYF.

A remark on this clonotype: Since a much larger clone is just one base distant, this may be a read error. This chain links TRBV6-2 or TRBV6-3 with TRBJ2-4; maybe TRBD1 (6 bases). The length of the CDR3 is 18 residues. V shed 5 bases and J shed 0 bases, with 20 bases lying between them. Germline V gene data show CDR1 as MNHEY and CDR2 as SVGEGT. CDR3 protein: CASSQPGGQTPAKNIQYF. The DNA of the CDR3 is TGTGCCAGCAGTCAACCTGGGGGCCAGACCCCAGCCAAAAACATTCAGTACTTC.

This clonotype was seen only a few times. This rearrangement joins TRBV5-1 to TRBJ2-5, with D unclear. Germline CDR1 and CDR2: SGHRS and YFSETQ. The V gene lost 4 bases and the J gene lost 5 bases, with 12 bases spanning the gap. The CDR3 extends over 13 amino acids. CDR3 nucleotide sequence: TGCGCCAGCAGCAGGCTGGGTCCGGAGACCCAGTACTTC. Amino acids: CASSRLGPETQYF. The complete variable domain, with remaining parts taken from reference TRBV5-1 and TRBJ2-5, reads KAGVTQTPRYLIKTRGQQVTLSCSPISGHRSVSWYQQTPGQGLQFLFEYFSETQRNKGNFPGRFSGRQFSNSRSEMNVSTLELGDSALYLCASSRLGPETQYFGPGTRLLVL.

This rearrangement joins TRBV6-4 to TRBJ2-3; 10 positions match TRBD2. CDR3 length: 15 residues. With 4 bases clipped from V and 7 bases from J, the junction kept 8 bases outside the gene matches. Germline V gene data show CDR1 as MRHNA and CDR2 as SNTAGT. CDR3 sequence: CASSGNSGRSNTQYF. DNA for the CDR3: TGTGCCAGCAGTGGTAATAGCGGGAGGTCAAATACGCAGTATTTT.

This chain uses TRBV6-2 or TRBV6-3 with TRBJ2-7; D gene unclear. CDR3 length equals 12 residues. V lost 10 bases, J lost 2 bases, and 12 bases lay in between. Germline-derived CDR1 and CDR2 are MNHEY and SVGEGT. Written as DNA, the CDR3 is TGTGCCAACAGCCTTGGGGCCTACGAGCAGTACTTC. This sequence encodes CANSLGAYEQYF.